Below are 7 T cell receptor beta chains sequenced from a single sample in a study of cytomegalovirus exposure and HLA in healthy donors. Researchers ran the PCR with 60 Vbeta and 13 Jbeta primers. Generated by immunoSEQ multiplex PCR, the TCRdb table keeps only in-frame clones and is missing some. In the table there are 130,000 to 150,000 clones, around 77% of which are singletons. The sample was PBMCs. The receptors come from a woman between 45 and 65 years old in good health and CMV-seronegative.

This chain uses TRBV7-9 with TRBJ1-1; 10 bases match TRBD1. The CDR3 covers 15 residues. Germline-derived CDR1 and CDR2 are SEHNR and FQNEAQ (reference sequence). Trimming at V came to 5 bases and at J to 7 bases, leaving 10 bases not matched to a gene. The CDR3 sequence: CASSPPDRGLVEAFF. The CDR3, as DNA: TGTGCCAGCAGCCCCCCCGACAGGGGGCTGGTTGAAGCTTTCTTT.

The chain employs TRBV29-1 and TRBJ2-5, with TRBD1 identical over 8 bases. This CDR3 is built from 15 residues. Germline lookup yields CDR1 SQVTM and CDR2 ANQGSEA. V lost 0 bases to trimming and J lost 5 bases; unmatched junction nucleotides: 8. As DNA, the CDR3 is TGCAGCGTTGAAGATCCTGTCAGGGGGCGGGAGACCCAGTACTTC. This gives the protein CSVEDPVRGRETQYF.

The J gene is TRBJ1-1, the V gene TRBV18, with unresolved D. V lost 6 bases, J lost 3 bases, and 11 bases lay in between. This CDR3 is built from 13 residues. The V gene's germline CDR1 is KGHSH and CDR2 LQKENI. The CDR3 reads CASSSVSDTEAFF. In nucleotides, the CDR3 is TGTGCCAGCTCGTCTGTGTCGGACACTGAAGCTTTCTTT.

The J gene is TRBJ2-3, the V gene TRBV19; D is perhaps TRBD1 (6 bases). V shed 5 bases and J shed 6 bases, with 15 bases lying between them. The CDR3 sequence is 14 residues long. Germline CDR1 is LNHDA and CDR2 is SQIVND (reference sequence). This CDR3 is CASSPRGSPDTQYF. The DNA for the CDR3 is TGTGCCAGTAGTCCCAGGGGCAGTCCGGATACGCAGTATTTT. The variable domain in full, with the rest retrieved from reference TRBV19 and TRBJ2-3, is DGGITQSPKYLFRKEGQNVTLSCEQNLNHDAMYWYRQDPGQGLRLIYYSQIVNDFQKGDIAEGYSVSREKKESFPLTVTSAQKNPTAFYLCASSPRGSPDTQYFGPGTRLTVL.

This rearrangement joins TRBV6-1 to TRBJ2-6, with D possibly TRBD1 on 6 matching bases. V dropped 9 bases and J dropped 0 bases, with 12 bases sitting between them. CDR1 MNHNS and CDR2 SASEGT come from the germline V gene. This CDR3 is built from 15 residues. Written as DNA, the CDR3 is TGTGCCAGTAACGCAGGGGACTCTGGGGCCAACGTCCTGACTTTC. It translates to CASNAGDSGANVLTF.

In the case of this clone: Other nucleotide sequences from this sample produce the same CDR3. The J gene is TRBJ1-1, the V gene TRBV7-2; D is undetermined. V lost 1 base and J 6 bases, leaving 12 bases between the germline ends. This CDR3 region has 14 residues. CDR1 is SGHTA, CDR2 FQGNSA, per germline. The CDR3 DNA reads TGTGCCAGCAGCTTAGGGTCCGGGGTCCCTGAAGCTTTCTTT. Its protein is CASSLGSGVPEAFF. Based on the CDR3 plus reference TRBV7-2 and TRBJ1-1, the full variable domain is GAGVSQSPSNKVTEKGKDVELRCDPISGHTALYWYRQSLGQGLEFLIYFQGNSAPDKSGLPSDRFSAERTGGSVSTLTIQRTQQEDSAVYLCASSLGSGVPEAFFGQGTRLTVV.

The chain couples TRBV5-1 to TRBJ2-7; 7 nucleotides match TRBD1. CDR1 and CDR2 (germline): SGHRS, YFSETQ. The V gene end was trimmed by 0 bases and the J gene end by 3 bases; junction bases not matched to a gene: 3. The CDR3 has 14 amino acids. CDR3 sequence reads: CASSLAGQSYEQYF. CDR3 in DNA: TGCGCCAGCAGCTTGGCGGGACAGAGCTACGAGCAGTACTTC.